A selection of T cell receptor beta chains follows, all from one sample in a study of beta chain features in type 1 diabetes. Generated by immunoSEQ multiplex PCR, the TCRdb table keeps only in-frame clones and is missing some. Of approximately 330,000 clones listed, roughly 9.6% were seen once; the top ten hold about 0.015%. Input material: naive CD4+ T cells from blood. These receptors originate from a woman in her twenties or thirties in good health. CDR3s include the opening cysteine and the closing phenylalanine or tryptophan. A D gene is named only where the DNA matches it firmly. Expanded clones get a size class; other rows say once, few or many, or leave the size out.

V: TRBV9
size: .
J: TRBJ2-2
D: .
DNA: TGTGCCAGCAGCGTAGTAGGGGACACCGGGGAGCTGTTTTTT
CDR3: CASSVVGDTGELFF

V: TRBV27
size: .
J: TRBJ1-2
D: TRBD1
DNA: TGTGCCAGCAGTGACAGGGGGCTTGGCTACACCTTC
CDR3: CASSDRGLGYTF

V: TRBV4-3
size: .
J: TRBJ2-5
D: TRBD2
DNA: TGCGCCAGCAGCCCCAGGACTAGCGGCCTGCCAGAGACCCAGTACTTC
CDR3: CASSPRTSGLPETQYF

V: TRBV6-5
size: .
J: TRBJ2-7
D: .
DNA: TGTGCCAGCAGTTATCAAAGCAACGCTGTAACCTACGAGCAGTACTTC
CDR3: CASSYQSNAVTYEQYF

V: TRBV28
size: .
J: TRBJ2-2
D: .
DNA: TGTGCCAGCAGTCTGGGGGGGCTCCGAGGCACCGGGGAGCTGTTTTTT
CDR3: CASSLGGLRGTGELFF

V: TRBV5-1
size: few
J: TRBJ2-5
D: TRBD1
DNA: TGCGCCAGCAGCTTAGTAGCAGGGGGCGGTGAGACCCAGTACTTC
CDR3: CASSLVAGGGETQYF

V: TRBV4-2
size: .
J: TRBJ2-5
D: .
DNA: TGTGCCAGCAGCCAAGAGGAGGCTGCTCAAGAGACCCAGTACTTC
CDR3: CASSQEEAAQETQYF

V: TRBV25-1
size: .
J: TRBJ2-7
D: .
DNA: TGTGCCAGCAGTGAAAACGCAGGCTACGAGCAGTACTTC
CDR3: CASSENAGYEQYF

V: TRBV7-9
size: few
J: TRBJ2-5
D: .
DNA: TGTGCCAGCAGCTTCGGGGGTGAGACCCAGTACTTC
CDR3: CASSFGGETQYF

V: TRBV14
size: few
J: TRBJ1-2
D: TRBD1
DNA: TGTGCCAGCAGCCAAGGGAGGGGTATGCCGAACCCGGGACAGAAGTTTGGCTACACCTTC
CDR3: CASSQGRGMPNPGQKFGYTF

V: TRBV9
size: .
J: TRBJ2-4
D: TRBD2
DNA: TGTGCCAGCAGCCCGCCACAGACTAGCGGGAGTAGTCTAGCCAAAAACATTCAGTACTTC
CDR3: CASSPPQTSGSSLAKNIQYF

V: TRBV30
size: few
J: TRBJ2-1
D: .
DNA: TGTGCCTGGAGTGTACAGCTAAGCGAGCAGTTCTTC
CDR3: CAWSVQLSEQFF

V: TRBV4-2
size: .
J: TRBJ2-7
D: .
DNA: TGTGCCAGCAGCCCCCGGCGCGGCGGGATGGAGGAACGCTACGAGCAGTACTTC
CDR3: CASSPRRGGMEERYEQYF

V: TRBV5-1
size: few
J: TRBJ2-4
D: TRBD1
DNA: TGCGCCAGCAGCCCGGGACAGGGGACAGGCATTCAGTACTTC
CDR3: CASSPGQGTGIQYF

V: TRBV7-2
size: few
J: TRBJ2-7
D: TRBD1
DNA: TGTGCCAGCAGCTTGGCCGGGACAGGGGGCTTCGACGAGCAGTACTTC
CDR3: CASSLAGTGGFDEQYF

V: TRBV7-8
size: .
J: TRBJ2-1
D: TRBD2
DNA: TGTGCCAGCAGCTTTCTAGCGGGAAATTCCAATGAGCAGTTCTTC
CDR3: CASSFLAGNSNEQFF

V: TRBV5-1
size: .
J: TRBJ2-1
D: .
DNA: TGCGCCAGCAGCTCCATCAATGAGCAGTTCTTC
CDR3: CASSSINEQFF

V: TRBV28
size: few
J: TRBJ2-7
D: TRBD2
DNA: TGTGCCAGCACCTCGCTAGCGGTGAACTCCTACGAGCAGTACTTC
CDR3: CASTSLAVNSYEQYF

V: TRBV18
size: .
J: TRBJ2-7
D: TRBD1
DNA: TGTGCCAGCTCGGCGGGACAGGGGTCCTACGAGCAGTACTTC
CDR3: CASSAGQGSYEQYF

V: TRBV2
size: .
J: TRBJ2-5
D: .
DNA: TGTGCCAGCAGTGAAAGGCGGGGACAAGAGACCCAGTACTTC
CDR3: CASSERRGQETQYF

V: TRBV27
size: .
J: TRBJ2-1
D: .
DNA: TGTGCCAGCGGACGACTAGAAATCAGACTGGGCTCCTACAATGAGCAGTTCTTC
CDR3: CASGRLEIRLGSYNEQFF

V: TRBV21-1
size: .
J: TRBJ2-1
D: .
DNA: TGTGCCAGCAGCAAAGGTGGTCTAGCTAGCGGGATGATCAATGAGCAGTTCTTC
CDR3: CASSKGGLASGMINEQFF

V: TRBV7-8
size: few
J: TRBJ1-5
D: TRBD1
DNA: TGTGCCAGCAGCGTAGACAGGGAGAGGGTGCCCCAGCATTTT
CDR3: CASSVDRERVPQHF

V: TRBV15
size: .
J: TRBJ1-2
D: .
DNA: TGTGCCACCAGCAGGGGTTCTTGGGTTAATAGCGATGGCTACACCTTC
CDR3: CATSRGSWVNSDGYTF

V: TRBV9
size: few
J: TRBJ2-4
D: TRBD2
DNA: TGTGCCAGCAGCGTAGGGGCAAGCGGGAGGGCCAAAAACATTCAGTACTTC
CDR3: CASSVGASGRAKNIQYF

V: TRBV27
size: few
J: TRBJ2-1
D: TRBD2
DNA: TGTGCCAGCAAAGGACTAGTTTACAATGAGCAGTTCTTC
CDR3: CASKGLVYNEQFF

V: TRBV7-3
size: few
J: TRBJ1-1
D: TRBD1
DNA: TGTGCCAGCAGCTTACAGGGGGGCACTGAAGCTTTCTTT
CDR3: CASSLQGGTEAFF

V: TRBV6-6
size: .
J: TRBJ1-4
D: TRBD1
DNA: TGTGCCAGCAGTCTCCAAACAGGGGGCGGTGAAAAACTGTTTTTT
CDR3: CASSLQTGGGEKLFF

V: TRBV7-2
size: few
J: TRBJ2-6
D: .
DNA: TGTGCCAGCAGCATAAGACAGCTACTTAACTCTGGGGCCAACGTCCTGACTTTC
CDR3: CASSIRQLLNSGANVLTF

V: TRBV28
size: few
J: TRBJ2-5
D: TRBD2
DNA: TGTGCCAGTGGACTAGAAGAGACCCAGTACTTC
CDR3: CASGLEETQYF

V: TRBV6-6
size: few
J: TRBJ2-3
D: TRBD1
DNA: TGTGCCAGCAGGTGGGACAGGGCCACAGATACGCAGTATTTT
CDR3: CASRWDRATDTQYF

V: TRBV5-4
size: few
J: TRBJ2-7
D: .
DNA: TGTGCCAGCAGCTTGGGGACTGGCGCCTACGAGCAGTACTTC
CDR3: CASSLGTGAYEQYF

V: TRBV6-5
size: .
J: TRBJ2-5
D: .
DNA: TGTGCCAGCAGTTCCTATAGAGGAGGAACACAAGAGACCCAGTACTTC
CDR3: CASSSYRGGTQETQYF

V: TRBV5-1
size: few
J: TRBJ1-1
D: .
DNA: TGCGCCAGCAGCTACTTACAGGGTCGGGACACTGAAGCTTTCTTT
CDR3: CASSYLQGRDTEAFF

V: TRBV7-8
size: .
J: TRBJ1-2
D: TRBD1
DNA: TGTGCCAGCAGCCCAGGACAGGGGGTTAACTATGGCTACACCTTC
CDR3: CASSPGQGVNYGYTF

V: TRBV27
size: many
J: TRBJ2-6
D: TRBD1
DNA: TGTGCCAGCAGGCCCACCGGGACAGGGCTTGGGGCCAACGTCCTGACTTTC
CDR3: CASRPTGTGLGANVLTF

V: TRBV5-1
size: few
J: TRBJ2-7
D: TRBD2
DNA: TGCGCCAGCAGCGACTCTAGCGGGAGTCTCTACGAGCAGTACTTC
CDR3: CASSDSSGSLYEQYF

V: TRBV28
size: .
J: TRBJ2-7
D: .
DNA: TGTGCCAGCAGTTTAACAGGGTCCTACGAGCAGTACTTC
CDR3: CASSLTGSYEQYF

V: TRBV19
size: few
J: TRBJ2-1
D: .
DNA: TGTGCCAGTAGTATCCGGGGCAATGAGCAGTTCTTC
CDR3: CASSIRGNEQFF